The rows below give T cell receptor beta chains drawn from one sample of a study of beta chain features in type 1 diabetes. Measured with immunoSEQ multiplex PCR; TCRdb has only the in-frame clones, and not every one. The sample has 150,000 to 190,000 clones; about 8.1% are singletons. The specimen sequenced was central memory CD4+ T cells from blood. These receptor sequences come from a man aged 18 to 35 in good health. Both conserved end residues are part of each CDR3. Each record gives: J gene, D gene, V gene, clone size, CDR3 DNA, CDR3 protein. A D gene is named only where the DNA matches it firmly. Some rows have no size entry. The others give once, few or many, or a class for an expanded clone.

J gene: TRBJ1-1
D gene: .
V gene: TRBV19
clone size: few
CDR3 DNA: TGTGCCAGTTCAAGGGAGGCGCGCACTGAAGCTTTCTTT
CDR3 protein: CASSREARTEAFF

J gene: TRBJ1-5
D gene: TRBD1
V gene: TRBV2
clone size: few
CDR3 DNA: TGTGCCAGCAGTGAAAACAGGGGTGGAGGACAGCCCCAGCATTTT
CDR3 protein: CASSENRGGGQPQHF

J gene: TRBJ2-1
D gene: .
V gene: TRBV11-2
clone size: .
CDR3 DNA: TGTGCCAGCAGCTTAGTCCATTTCAATGAGCAGTTCTTC
CDR3 protein: CASSLVHFNEQFF

J gene: TRBJ1-5
D gene: TRBD1
V gene: TRBV28
clone size: .
CDR3 DNA: TGTGCCAGCAGTGGGGGACAGTGGGATCAGCCCCAGCATTTT
CDR3 protein: CASSGGQWDQPQHF

J gene: TRBJ2-6
D gene: .
V gene: TRBV6-6
clone size: few
CDR3 DNA: TGTGCCAGCAGTCGTCTGAGCTCTGGGGCCAACGTCCTGACTTTC
CDR3 protein: CASSRLSSGANVLTF

J gene: TRBJ2-3
D gene: .
V gene: TRBV27
clone size: few
CDR3 DNA: TGTGCCAGCAGTCCCCGCGGGGGTTGGGGGCCAGATACGCAGTATTTT
CDR3 protein: CASSPRGGWGPDTQYF

J gene: TRBJ1-6
D gene: .
V gene: TRBV27
clone size: few
CDR3 DNA: TGTGCCAGCAGTTTCGGGACTACTTATTCACCCCTCCACTTT
CDR3 protein: CASSFGTTYSPLHF

J gene: TRBJ1-2
D gene: TRBD1
V gene: TRBV18
clone size: many
CDR3 DNA: TGTGCCAGCTCACAAGACAGGGAGGAAGGCTACACCTTC
CDR3 protein: CASSQDREEGYTF

J gene: TRBJ2-7
D gene: .
V gene: TRBV5-1
clone size: few
CDR3 DNA: TGCGCCAGCAGCTTGACAGACTACGAGCAGTACTTC
CDR3 protein: CASSLTDYEQYF

J gene: TRBJ2-3
D gene: TRBD2
V gene: TRBV19
clone size: few
CDR3 DNA: TGTGCCAGTAGGCCAGCGGGAGTAGGGACAGATACGCAGTATTTT
CDR3 protein: CASRPAGVGTDTQYF

J gene: TRBJ2-1
D gene: .
V gene: TRBV19
clone size: many
CDR3 DNA: TGTGCCAGTAGTATCTCCCCGGGGGGCCGGGGTAATGAGCAGTTCTTC
CDR3 protein: CASSISPGGRGNEQFF

J gene: TRBJ2-5
D gene: TRBD2
V gene: TRBV2
clone size: .
CDR3 DNA: TGTGCCACCGGGAAAAGCGGGGGGGCCCGAGAGACCCAGTACTTC
CDR3 protein: CATGKSGGARETQYF

J gene: TRBJ1-2
D gene: .
V gene: TRBV28
clone size: .
CDR3 DNA: TGTGCCAGCAGACCCTCCGGGGGGGTCAACTATGGCTACACCTTC
CDR3 protein: CASRPSGGVNYGYTF

J gene: TRBJ2-2
D gene: .
V gene: TRBV5-6
clone size: .
CDR3 DNA: TGTGCCAGCAGCCCCGCCCTAGGCAACACCGGGGAGCTGTTTTTT
CDR3 protein: CASSPALGNTGELFF

J gene: TRBJ1-2
D gene: TRBD1
V gene: TRBV2
clone size: few
CDR3 DNA: TGTGCCAGCAGGACCGGGACAGGATATGGCTACACCTTC
CDR3 protein: CASRTGTGYGYTF

J gene: TRBJ2-1
D gene: TRBD2
V gene: TRBV7-3
clone size: few
CDR3 DNA: TGTGCCAGCAGCTCCGCAGGGACTAGCGGGCATGAGCAGTTCTTC
CDR3 protein: CASSSAGTSGHEQFF

J gene: TRBJ2-1
D gene: TRBD2
V gene: TRBV11-3
clone size: .
CDR3 DNA: TGTGCCAGCAGCTCAGAGACTAGCTCTCGGCGCAATGAGCAGTTCTTC
CDR3 protein: CASSSETSSRRNEQFF

J gene: TRBJ1-5
D gene: .
V gene: TRBV19
clone size: few
CDR3 DNA: TGTGCCAGTAGTGCACAGTCCAATCAGCCCCAGCATTTT
CDR3 protein: CASSAQSNQPQHF

J gene: TRBJ2-3
D gene: TRBD2
V gene: TRBV27
clone size: .
CDR3 DNA: TGTGCCAGCAGTACTAGCGGGGGAAGGCCAGATACGCAGTATTTT
CDR3 protein: CASSTSGGRPDTQYF

J gene: TRBJ2-5
D gene: .
V gene: TRBV7-3
clone size: few
CDR3 DNA: TGTGCCAGCAGCTTGGATGACAGGACGGAGACCCAGTACTTC
CDR3 protein: CASSLDDRTETQYF

J gene: TRBJ2-7
D gene: .
V gene: TRBV7-8
clone size: .
CDR3 DNA: TGTGCCAGCAGCCCCCGTACCGGGGGAGAATCCTACGAGCAGTACTTC
CDR3 protein: CASSPRTGGESYEQYF

J gene: TRBJ1-1
D gene: .
V gene: TRBV30
clone size: few
CDR3 DNA: TGTGCCTGGAGTGTGGGAGGGGGAGCTTTCTTT
CDR3 protein: CAWSVGGGAFF

J gene: TRBJ1-5
D gene: .
V gene: TRBV2
clone size: few
CDR3 DNA: TGTGCCAGCAGTGAAGGAGACAACAGGGAGGGGAAGCCCCAGCATTTT
CDR3 protein: CASSEGDNREGKPQHF

J gene: TRBJ2-7
D gene: TRBD2
V gene: TRBV7-2
clone size: few
CDR3 DNA: TGTGCCAGCAGCTTAGGGACTAGTTACCTCTACGAGCAGTACTTC
CDR3 protein: CASSLGTSYLYEQYF

J gene: TRBJ2-7
D gene: .
V gene: TRBV5-4
clone size: .
CDR3 DNA: TGTGCCAGCAGCTTGGACAGATTCGCCTACGAGCAGTACTTC
CDR3 protein: CASSLDRFAYEQYF

J gene: TRBJ2-2
D gene: .
V gene: TRBV6-1
clone size: .
CDR3 DNA: TGTGCCAGCAGGCCCCCAGGGGACACCGGGGAGCTGTTTTTT
CDR3 protein: CASRPPGDTGELFF

J gene: TRBJ1-5
D gene: .
V gene: TRBV19
clone size: few
CDR3 DNA: TGTGCCAGTGAGTGGCCAGGGAGCAATCAGCCCCAGCATTTT
CDR3 protein: CASEWPGSNQPQHF

J gene: TRBJ1-6
D gene: TRBD1
V gene: TRBV30
clone size: .
CDR3 DNA: TGTGCCTGGAGCTTACGACAGGGTTTTGATTCACCCCTCCACTTT
CDR3 protein: CAWSLRQGFDSPLHF

J gene: TRBJ1-2
D gene: .
V gene: TRBV28
clone size: few
CDR3 DNA: TGTGCCAGCAGACAGGGTCGCAAGTATGGCTACACCTTC
CDR3 protein: CASRQGRKYGYTF

J gene: TRBJ1-2
D gene: TRBD1
V gene: TRBV11-2
clone size: .
CDR3 DNA: TGTGCCAGCAGCGGCTACAGGGGGAGAAATTATGGCTACACCTTC
CDR3 protein: CASSGYRGRNYGYTF

J gene: TRBJ2-3
D gene: .
V gene: TRBV7-3
clone size: many
CDR3 DNA: TGTGCCAGCAGCTTCGCGGGTAGCACAGATACGCAGTATTTT
CDR3 protein: CASSFAGSTDTQYF

J gene: TRBJ2-1
D gene: TRBD2
V gene: TRBV28
clone size: .
CDR3 DNA: TGTGCCAGCATCTGGACTAGCGGCTCCTACAATGAGCAGTTCTTC
CDR3 protein: CASIWTSGSYNEQFF

J gene: TRBJ1-4
D gene: TRBD1
V gene: TRBV19
clone size: .
CDR3 DNA: TGTGCCAGTAGTATGGGGACAGCGATTAATGAAAAACTGTTTTTT
CDR3 protein: CASSMGTAINEKLFF

J gene: TRBJ1-2
D gene: .
V gene: TRBV28
clone size: .
CDR3 DNA: TGTGCCAGCAGCCTTGGGAGGGTCTATGGCTACACCTTC
CDR3 protein: CASSLGRVYGYTF

J gene: TRBJ2-1
D gene: TRBD2
V gene: TRBV10-3
clone size: .
CDR3 DNA: TGTGCCAGCCGTACTAGCGGGGGCGAGCAGTTCTTC
CDR3 protein: CASRTSGGEQFF

J gene: TRBJ1-6
D gene: .
V gene: TRBV30
clone size: few
CDR3 DNA: TGTGCCTGTATCGGGTTTTCCTATAATTCACCCCTCCACTTT
CDR3 protein: CACIGFSYNSPLHF

J gene: TRBJ2-1
D gene: TRBD2
V gene: TRBV6-6
clone size: .
CDR3 DNA: TGTGCCAGCAGTACCGGACTAGCGGGGCACAATGAGCAGTTCTTC
CDR3 protein: CASSTGLAGHNEQFF

J gene: TRBJ2-4
D gene: .
V gene: TRBV14
clone size: .
CDR3 DNA: TGTGCCAGCAGCCAGCGGGGCCACGGGAACATTCAGTACTTC
CDR3 protein: CASSQRGHGNIQYF

J gene: TRBJ2-3
D gene: TRBD2
V gene: TRBV6-4
clone size: few
CDR3 DNA: TGTGCCAGCAGTGACCGGGGGGGGGTGGATACGCAGTATTTT
CDR3 protein: CASSDRGGVDTQYF

J gene: TRBJ2-5
D gene: .
V gene: TRBV30
clone size: many
CDR3 DNA: TGTGCCTGGAGTAGGAAAACAGTCATCGAGACCCAGTACTTC
CDR3 protein: CAWSRKTVIETQYF

J gene: TRBJ1-1
D gene: .
V gene: TRBV30
clone size: few
CDR3 DNA: TGTGCCTGGAGTTCACACGGGGGGACTGAAGCTTTCTTT
CDR3 protein: CAWSSHGGTEAFF

J gene: TRBJ1-3
D gene: TRBD1
V gene: TRBV6-6
clone size: few
CDR3 DNA: TGTGCCAGCACTCACAGGGGCCAGTCTGGAAACACCATATATTTT
CDR3 protein: CASTHRGQSGNTIYF